Listed below are T cell receptor beta chains from one sample, sequenced in a study of T cell responses to AZD1222 COVID-19 vaccine. Repertoires were generated with immunoSEQ multiplex PCR, while TCRdb's copy carries only in-frame clones and drops some. The sample includes roughly 80,000 clones, around 90% of them seen just once. Here the sequenced sample was peripheral blood, taken 28 days after the second AZD1222 dose. The receptors stem from an adult who received the AZD1222 COVID-19 vaccine. Each CDR3 is given with its conserved first and last residue. A D gene is named only where the DNA matches it firmly. Clone size is not always given. Where it is, it says once, few, many or a class for expanded clones.

D: TRBD2
V: TRBV24-1
J: TRBJ2-1
size: -
DNA: TGTGCCACCAGTGATTTTGGGGATAGCGGGGCGAACGAGCAGTTCTTC
CDR3: CATSDFGDSGANEQFF

D: -
V: TRBV7-9
J: TRBJ2-7
size: -
DNA: TGTGCCAGCAGCTCGCCGAGGGGCTTACCCTACGAGCAGTACTTC
CDR3: CASSSPRGLPYEQYF

D: TRBD1
V: TRBV7-6
J: TRBJ1-4
size: -
DNA: TGTGCCAGCAGCTTAGCAGGGGGCCTGGGGGAAAAACTGTTTTTT
CDR3: CASSLAGGLGEKLFF

D: -
V: TRBV12-3/TRBV12-4
J: TRBJ2-7
size: -
DNA: TGTGCCAGCAGTCGAACTTACGAGCAGTACTTC
CDR3: CASSRTYEQYF

D: -
V: TRBV5-6
J: TRBJ1-5
size: -
DNA: TGTGCCAGCAGCTTGGGGGTTGGAGGTCAGCCCCAGCATTTT
CDR3: CASSLGVGGQPQHF

D: -
V: TRBV4-3
J: TRBJ2-3
size: -
DNA: TGCGCCAGCAGCCCAGAAATGGCCGAGGAAGAGCCGCAGTATTTT
CDR3: CASSPEMAEEEPQYF

D: -
V: TRBV15
J: TRBJ1-4
size: -
DNA: TGTGCCACCGGCACGGGGCCTCATGAAAAACTGTTTTTT
CDR3: CATGTGPHEKLFF

D: TRBD1
V: TRBV3-1/TRBV3-2
J: TRBJ2-1
size: -
DNA: TGTGCCAGCAGCCAAACAACGACAGGGAGAGGGCAGTTCTTC
CDR3: CASSQTTTGRGQFF

D: -
V: TRBV4-1
J: TRBJ1-1
size: -
DNA: TGCGCCAGCAGCCAACGTGACGGGGGTGGCACTGAAGCTTTCTTT
CDR3: CASSQRDGGGTEAFF

D: -
V: TRBV7-2
J: TRBJ1-1
size: -
DNA: TGTGCCAGCAGCCAGACCCTTTTCGGGAACACTGAAGCTTTCTTT
CDR3: CASSQTLFGNTEAFF

D: -
V: TRBV7-9
J: TRBJ2-3
size: few
DNA: TGTGCCAGCAGCTTAAGAGCAGATACGCAGTATTTT
CDR3: CASSLRADTQYF